This T cell receptor (beta chain) was recovered during a study of technical replicates of blood from four donors. In germline, CDR1 is MNHEY, CDR2 SMNVEV (reference sequence). Trimming shortened V by 2 bases and J by 4 bases, and 15 bases separated the two germline ends. This CDR3 region has 16 residues. The assay was immunoSEQ multiplex PCR, and TCRdb's table has in-frame clones only and misses some. Of about 84,000 clones detected, nearly 98% appear once; the ten largest clones hold approximately 0.15%. The sequence came from a human donor in good health. The sample taken for sequencing was T cells isolated from PBMCs. This chain links TRBV27 with TRBJ1-3; TRBD1 is a possible D gene (6 bases). The CDR3 loop reads CASSLGAGVYGNTIYF. DNA of the CDR3: TGTGCCAGCAGTTTAGGAGCAGGGGTGTACGGAAACACCATATATTTT.